Sequencing of this T cell receptor (beta chain) was carried out in a study of blood T cell repertoires in COVID-19. This CDR3 spans 15 amino acids. Unmatched junction bases numbered 11, after V lost 6 bases and J lost 9 bases. In germline, CDR1 is SNHLY, CDR2 FYNNEI. Per the original data handling: For nucleated cells, counts were estimated from reference gene primer amplification. The repertoire was sequenced with immunoSEQ multiplex PCR; TCRdb's copy has only in-frame clones and lacks some. The DNA gave D and trimming, while V, J and clone size come from that table. The sample lists 200,000 to 300,000 clones; about 89% were seen once.

This clonotype was sampled from a woman aged 55-69 years who had recovered from COVID-19. V gene TRBV2 combines with J gene TRBJ2-1; 10 bases agree with TRBD2. The sample taken for sequencing was peripheral blood. The CDR3 reads CASRWSGGAGSEQFF. The CDR3 nucleotides are TGTGCCAGCAGGTGGAGCGGGGGGGCCGGTAGTGAGCAGTTCTTC.